Each of the 21 T cell receptor beta chains below was sequenced from the same sample in a study of T cells after yellow fever vaccination (dated by TCRdb to about 2019). The method behind the library was 5' RACE. The listed sequencing device is Illumina NovaSeq 6000. The public reads were run again by TCRdb, first through fastp at Q25 and then through MiXCR, and only productive beta chains were kept. CDR3 protein sequences are deduplicated, and each keeps its most common genes and DNA. This sample gives 250,000 to 400,000 distinct CDR3 sequences in total; roughly 4.3% of them show up just once. Under 30% of the sample is in the top ten clones. In light of the paper, this sample's treatment or condition label describes: live attenuated yellow fever vaccine strain. The sample was PBMCs, taken 5 days after the yellow fever booster vaccination. These receptors all come from a man aged 18 to 30 who received the YFV17D yellow fever vaccine.

This clonotype was detected ten times or more. The rearrangement joins TRBV7-3 to TRBJ2-3; 8 bases are a match to TRBD2. The germline V gene has CDR1 SGHTA and CDR2 FQGTGA. This CDR3 is 18 amino acids long. Trimming at V came to 2 bases and at J to 2 bases, leaving 12 bases not matched to a gene. The CDR3 here is CASSLYGGARRSTDTQYF. The CDR3, as DNA: TGTGCCAGCAGCTTATACGGGGGGGCTCGAAGGTCCACAGATACGCAGTATTTT.

This clonotype was observed a few times. This chain links TRBV3-1 with TRBJ2-1, with 10 bases that match TRBD1. CDR1 is LGHDT, CDR2 YNNKEL, per germline (reference sequence). This CDR3 is built from 14 residues. The V segment lost 5 bases and the J segment 8 bases; nucleotides outside the gene matches: 6. This CDR3 is CASSSGQGIYEQFF. The CDR3 region has the DNA TGTGCCAGCAGCTCGGGACAGGGGATATATGAGCAGTTCTTC.

This clonotype was observed at least ten times. The chain joins TRBV20-1 to TRBJ2-3; 7 positions match TRBD1. In germline, CDR1 is DFQATT, CDR2 SNEGSKA (reference sequence). The CDR3 consists of 15 residues. Trimming removed 6 bases from V and 0 bases from J; junction bases left unmatched: 9. Written as DNA, the CDR3 is TGCAGTGCAGGGACAGTTTTACTAAGCACAGATACGCAGTATTTT. This gives the protein CSAGTVLLSTDTQYF.

This clonotype has at least ten counts. The chain combines TRBV20-1 with TRBJ2-7; 14 bases fit TRBD2. The CDR3 totals 13 residues. Unmatched junction bases numbered 3, after V lost 4 bases and J lost 7 bases. The germline V gene has CDR1 DFQATT and CDR2 SNEGSKA (reference sequence). DNA for the CDR3: TGCAGTGCTACCGGACTAGCGGGGGGAGAGCAGTACTTC. Encoded protein: CSATGLAGGEQYF.

This clonotype was detected only a few times. The chain carries TRBV7-8 and TRBJ1-1; TRBD1 aligns across 9 bases. Germline CDR1 and CDR2: SGHVS and FQNEAQ. This CDR3 has 14 residues. V lost 5 bases, J lost 5 bases, and 6 bases stayed unmatched. This CDR3 is CASSPRTGDTEAFF. The CDR3 DNA reads TGTGCCAGCAGCCCGCGGACAGGGGATACTGAAGCTTTCTTT. The whole variable domain, filled in from reference TRBV7-8 and TRBJ1-1, reads GAGVSQSPRYKVAKRGQDVALRCDPISGHVSLFWYQQALGQGPEFLTYFQNEAQLDKSGLPSDRFFAERPEGSVSTLKIQRTQQEDSAVYLCASSPRTGDTEAFFGQGTRLTVV.

This clonotype was observed a handful of times. The chain carries TRBV4-2 and TRBJ1-3, with D uncertain. Germline V CDR1 and CDR2: LGHNA, YNFKEQ. V was trimmed by 6 bases and J by 0 bases, leaving 18 bases between them. The CDR3 loop spans 17 amino acids. Written as DNA, the CDR3 is TGTGCCAGCAGTCCGACTCCCGACGGGAGCTCTGGAAACACCATATATTTT. Amino acids: CASSPTPDGSSGNTIYF.

The rearrangement uses TRBV12-3 or TRBV12-4 and TRBJ1-1; 8 bases are a match to TRBD1. The CDR3 sequence is 14 residues long. V lost 6 bases to trimming and J lost 1 base; unmatched junction nucleotides: 4. CDR3 bases: TGTGCCAGCAGGTTGGGGACAGGGAACACTGAAGCTTTCTTT. The encoded protein is CASRLGTGNTEAFF.

The V gene is TRBV5-1, the J gene TRBJ1-1; a weak D match, TRBD1 (5 bases). V dropped 3 bases and J dropped 1 base, with 16 bases sitting between them. CDR1 and CDR2 (germline): SGHRS, YFSETQ. CDR3 length: 16 amino acids. The CDR3 protein is CASSSRGPPQNTEAFF. As DNA, the CDR3 is TGCGCCAGCAGCTCTAGGGGCCCCCCGCAGAACACTGAAGCTTTCTTT. The full variable domain, rest sourced from reference TRBV5-1 and TRBJ1-1, is KAGVTQTPRYLIKTRGQQVTLSCSPISGHRSVSWYQQTPGQGLQFLFEYFSETQRNKGNFPGRFSGRQFSNSRSEMNVSTLELGDSALYLCASSSRGPPQNTEAFFGQGTRLTVV.

In the case of this clonotype: This clone may be a read error of a much larger clone one base away. The genes are TRBV29-1 and TRBJ2-3; TRBD1 is a possible D gene (5 bases). V was cut by 4 bases and J by 2 bases, with 13 bases left in between. This CDR3 is 14 amino acids long. Germline V gene sequence: CDR1 SQVTM, CDR2 ANQGSEA. CDR3 loop: CSVAGSVNTDTQYF. For the CDR3, the DNA is TGCAGCGTTGCAGGGTCGGTGAACACAGATACGCAGTATTTT.

In its sample, this clonotype was seen a few times. The J gene is TRBJ2-5, the V gene TRBV2, with 7 nucleotides matching TRBD1. The CDR3 covers 14 residues. V gave up 6 bases and J gave up 5 bases; unmatched junction bases: 9. In germline, CDR1 is SNHLY, CDR2 FYNNEI. DNA for the CDR3: TGTGCCAGCAGGTTACAGGGGTCAGCGGAGACCCAGTACTTC. Its protein is CASRLQGSAETQYF.

This clonotype was found a few times. This chain joins TRBV6-5 and TRBJ2-3; D is uncertain. Trimming removed 2 bases at V and 6 bases at J, with 15 bases between. Per the germline V gene, CDR1 is MNHEY and CDR2 is SVGAGI. This CDR3 is built from 15 residues. The CDR3 is CASSYQQLRSDTQYF. The DNA for the CDR3 is TGTGCCAGCAGTTACCAGCAGCTGCGTTCGGATACGCAGTATTTT.

The table lists this clonotype with a few counts. This sequence joins TRBV6-5 and TRBJ2-7; 8 bases align to TRBD1. The germline gives CDR1 MNHEY, CDR2 SVGAGI. The ends lost 3 bases at V and 6 bases at J; junction bases unmatched: 7. The CDR3 runs to 14 residues. The CDR3 loop is CASSYQDRDREQYF. The CDR3 DNA reads as TGTGCCAGCAGTTATCAGGACAGGGACCGCGAGCAGTACTTC.

The table lists this clonotype with a few counts. V is TRBV12-3 or TRBV12-4 and J is TRBJ2-7, with TRBD2 as a possible D gene (6 bases). This CDR3 spans 15 amino acids. With 3 bases removed from V and 0 bases from J, the gap between germline ends came to 12 bases. The CDR3 region has the DNA TGTGCCAGCAGTTTCTTTGGGAGGAGCTCCTACGAGCAGTACTTC. Amino acids: CASSFFGRSSYEQYF.

This clonotype was recorded many times. V is TRBV20-1 and J is TRBJ2-5, with D possibly TRBD2 on 5 matching bases. CDR3 size: 14 residues. The germline CDR1 and CDR2 sequences are DFQATT and SNEGSKA (reference sequence). The V gene lost 6 bases and the J gene lost 5 bases, with 19 bases spanning the gap. In nucleotides, the CDR3 is TGCAGTGCGAGCGCTCCGGGGAGTGGGGAGACCCAGTACTTC. Its translation is CSASAPGSGETQYF.

The CDR3 coding sequence is TGCGCCAGCAGCATACGGACAGGGCCCGGGGAGCTGTTTTTT. This codes for CASSIRTGPGELFF. The genes are TRBV5-1 and TRBJ2-2; 8 bases are shared with TRBD1. This CDR3 region has 14 residues. J lost 6 bases, V lost 4 bases, and 5 bases had no gene match. Germline V gene sequence: CDR1 SGHRS, CDR2 YFSETQ.

The chain couples TRBV20-1 to TRBJ2-5; D is uncertain. The germline gives CDR1 DFQATT, CDR2 SNEGSKA (reference sequence). The CDR3 covers 13 residues. V dropped 3 bases and J dropped 1 base, with 9 bases sitting between them. The CDR3 is CSASGLPQETQYF. The CDR3 DNA reads TGCAGTGCTAGTGGCCTGCCCCAAGAGACCCAGTACTTC.

This chain connects TRBV25-1 to TRBJ2-3; tentatively, D is TRBD1 (6 bases). With 7 bases removed from V and 2 bases from J, the gap between germline ends came to 19 bases. The CDR3 covers 16 residues. The germline V gene encodes CDR1 MGHDK and CDR2 SYGVNS. CDR3 nucleotides: TGTGCCAGCAAGGCTCCTTACGACAGGTACACAGATACGCAGTATTTT. Encoded protein: CASKAPYDRYTDTQYF.

Many counts were recorded for this clonotype. The chain carries TRBV20-1 and TRBJ1-5, with 7 bases aligning to TRBD1. Unmatched junction bases numbered 12, after V lost 5 bases and J lost 2 bases. CDR3 length: 16 amino acids. The germline V gene has CDR1 DFQATT and CDR2 SNEGSKA (reference sequence). The CDR3, as DNA: TGCAGTGCTTTCGACAGGGAATGGTTGGGCAATCAGCCCCAGCATTTT. Translating gives CSAFDREWLGNQPQHF.

This clonotype showed up just a few times. The chain is built from TRBV20-1 and TRBJ1-4; D gene uncertain. The germline V gene has CDR1 DFQATT and CDR2 SNEGSKA (reference sequence). CDR3 length: 15 residues. V was cut by 0 bases and J by 6 bases, with 14 bases left in between. The CDR3 bases are TGCAGTGCTAGAGATCTCGCGACGATCGATGAAAAACTGTTTTTT. The encoded protein is CSARDLATIDEKLFF.

The rearrangement links TRBV14 to TRBJ2-7; D might be TRBD1 or TRBD2, each matching 5 bases. The CDR3 has 14 amino acids. Looked up from germline, CDR1 is SGHDN and CDR2 is FVKESK. Between the trimmed V and J ends, which lost 3 bases and 3 bases, there was a span of 12 bases. This CDR3 is CASSHLQAGYEQYF. CDR3 nucleotide sequence: TGTGCCAGCAGCCATCTACAGGCGGGCTACGAGCAGTACTTC.

This clonotype has more than one count but fewer than ten. The chain joins TRBV3-1 to TRBJ2-7; unclear D gene. Trimming stripped 3 bases from V and 0 bases from J, with 6 bases between. The CDR3 loop spans 13 amino acids. Per the germline V gene, CDR1 is LGHDT and CDR2 is YNNKEL (reference sequence). The CDR3 reads CASSQVVSYEQYF. In DNA, the CDR3 is TGTGCCAGCAGCCAGGTCGTCTCCTACGAGCAGTACTTC.